The 32 T cell receptor beta chains below all came from one sample that was sequenced in a study of blood T cell repertoires in COVID-19. Method: immunoSEQ multiplex PCR; TCRdb's copy keeps in-frame clones and lacks some. The table records 100,000 to 150,000 clones, around 90% of them present only once. Sequenced input: peripheral blood. These receptors all stem from a woman aged 45-59 years with active or convalescent COVID-19.

This chain links TRBV28 with TRBJ1-2; 7 bases fit TRBD1. The germline V gene has CDR1 MDHEN and CDR2 SYDVKM. The ends lost 8 bases at V and 4 bases at J; junction bases unmatched: 13. The length of the CDR3 is 15 residues. CDR3 bases: TGTGCCAGCGCGACAGGGTCCTTGCGCAGCTATGGCTACACCTTC. Residues: CASATGSLRSYGYTF.

The genes are TRBV5-6 and TRBJ2-3; TRBD2 agrees at 9 bases. The CDR3 sequence is 17 residues long. CDR1 and CDR2 from the germline V gene are SGHDT and YYEEEE. The V segment lost 2 bases and the J segment 1 base; nucleotides outside the gene matches: 8. CDR3 residues: CASSLTSGPQGTDTQYF. The CDR3 coding sequence is TGTGCCAGCAGCTTAACTAGCGGGCCCCAAGGCACAGATACGCAGTATTTT.

The rearrangement uses TRBV11-2 and TRBJ1-1; D unresolved. The CDR3 sequence is 15 residues long. The germline V gene encodes CDR1 SGHAT and CDR2 FQNNGV. Trimming cost V 3 bases and J 1 base, with 12 bases left between them. This CDR3 is CASSFDHGGNTEAFF. DNA for the CDR3: TGTGCCAGCAGCTTCGATCACGGTGGGAACACTGAAGCTTTCTTT.

The chain couples TRBV7-2 to TRBJ2-7, with 8 bases identical to TRBD1. The CDR3 is 14 residues long. The germline V gene encodes CDR1 SGHTA and CDR2 FQGNSA. Germline trimming cut 4 bases from V and 2 bases from J; bases unmatched to any gene: 4. The CDR3 is CASSSDREAYEQYF. CDR3 coding DNA: TGTGCCAGCAGCTCGGACAGGGAAGCCTACGAGCAGTACTTC.

This sequence joins TRBV28 and TRBJ1-5; tentative D call: TRBD1 (5 bases). The CDR3 has 15 amino acids. With 3 bases removed from V and 2 bases from J, the gap between germline ends came to 11 bases. Germline V gene lookup returns CDR1 MDHEN and CDR2 SYDVKM. Written as DNA, the CDR3 is TGTGCCAGCAGTTTCAGGGTTGTCGGCAATCAGCCCCAGCATTTT. Its translation: CASSFRVVGNQPQHF.

The rearrangement joins TRBV28 to TRBJ1-5; unclear D gene. This CDR3 spans 14 amino acids. Trimming left V 3 bases short and J 2 bases short, with 8 bases between. Per germline, CDR1 MDHEN and CDR2 SYDVKM. DNA for the CDR3: TGTGCCAGCAGTTTCGTGGAGGGCAATCAGCCCCAGCATTTT. Translated: CASSFVEGNQPQHF.

The V call is TRBV9, the J call TRBJ1-1; no clear D gene. Trimming stripped 0 bases from V and 1 base from J, with 7 bases between. CDR1 and CDR2 from the germline V gene are SGDLS and YYNGEE. The CDR3 is 14 residues long. The CDR3 DNA follows: TGTGCCAGCAGCGTAGCTGGCCAGAACACTGAAGCTTTCTTT. This translates into CASSVAGQNTEAFF.

The rearrangement links TRBV18 to TRBJ2-5; 9 bases agree with TRBD1. The CDR3 totals 15 residues. Germline CDR1 reads KGHSH; CDR2 reads LQKENI. The V and J ends lost 4 bases and 3 bases, in that order; junction bases with no gene match: 6. The DNA of the CDR3 is TGTGCCAGCTCACGCCGGGGACAGGGAGAAGAGACCCAGTACTTC. The encoded protein is CASSRRGQGEETQYF.

This rearrangement joins TRBV16 to TRBJ2-1, with a weak D call TRBD1 (5 bases). In germline, CDR1 is KGHSY, CDR2 FQNENV. This CDR3 region has 15 residues. Trimming cost V 3 bases and J 5 bases, with 14 bases left between them. The CDR3 protein is CASSQRSIRDNEQFF. Written as DNA, the CDR3 is TGTGCCAGCAGCCAGCGAAGTATCAGGGACAATGAGCAGTTCTTC.

This rearrangement joins TRBV2 to TRBJ2-3, with a weak D call TRBD2 (5 bases). Per germline, CDR1 SNHLY and CDR2 FYNNEI. V was clipped by 6 bases and J by 4 bases, with 14 bases between them. The CDR3 is 14 amino acids. The CDR3 sequence: CASSFSRGPDTQYF. CDR3 in DNA: TGTGCCAGCAGCTTCTCGAGAGGGCCAGATACGCAGTATTTT. The complete variable domain, with remaining parts taken from reference TRBV2 and TRBJ2-3, reads EPEVTQTPSHQVTQMGQEVILRCVPISNHLYFYWYRQILGQKVEFLVSFYNNEISEKSEIFDDQFSVERPDGSNFTLKIRSTKLEDSAMYFCASSFSRGPDTQYFGPGTRLTVL.

This chain uses TRBV7-9 with TRBJ2-7; TRBD1 agrees at 9 bases. The CDR3 is made up of 15 amino acids. CDR1 and CDR2 from the germline V gene are SEHNR and FQNEAQ (reference sequence). Trimming removed 5 bases from V and 5 bases from J; junction bases left unmatched: 10. CDR3 sequence: CASSRKTGGGDEQYF. In nucleotides, the CDR3 is TGTGCCAGCAGCCGAAAAACAGGGGGCGGCGACGAGCAGTACTTC. Supplemented by reference TRBV7-9 and TRBJ2-7, the full variable domain reads DTGVSQNPRHKITKRGQNVTFRCDPISEHNRLYWYRQTLGQGPEFLTYFQNEAQLEKSRLLSDRFSAERPKGSFSTLEIQRTEQGDSAMYLCASSRKTGGGDEQYFGPGTRLTVT.

The V call is TRBV30, the J call TRBJ1-2; no clear D. Trimming removed 3 bases at V and 2 bases at J, with 4 bases between. This CDR3 comprises 11 residues. Germline assignment: CDR1 GTSNPN and CDR2 SVGIG (reference sequence). The CDR3 DNA reads TGTGCCTGGAGCAGAAACTATGGCTACACCTTC. It is translated as CAWSRNYGYTF.

This chain links TRBV30 with TRBJ2-7; 12 bases are shared with TRBD1. The CDR3 has 15 amino acids. The trim removed 1 base at V and 3 bases at J, leaving 4 bases unmatched. The germline gives CDR1 GTSNPN, CDR2 SVGIG (reference sequence). The CDR3 DNA is TGTGCCTGGAGTGCTGGGACAGGGGGCCTCTACGAGCAGTACTTC. Protein sequence: CAWSAGTGGLYEQYF.

CDR3: CASSIDRYSNQPQHF. CDR3 bases: TGTGCCAGCAGTATAGACAGATATAGCAATCAGCCCCAGCATTTT. The rearrangement uses TRBV27 and TRBJ1-5, with TRBD1 as a possible D gene (5 bases). The V and J ends lost 5 bases and 0 bases respectively, with 11 bases between them. The CDR3 is 15 amino acids. Germline CDR1 and CDR2: MNHEY and SMNVEV (reference sequence).

This chain uses TRBV28 with TRBJ2-3; D remains unclear. The germline V gene encodes CDR1 MDHEN and CDR2 SYDVKM. The CDR3 runs 14 residues. V gave up 4 bases and J gave up 4 bases, with 12 bases separating them. In DNA, the CDR3 is TGTGCCAGCAGTTACGGCAGGTATGCAGATACGCAGTATTTT. The encoded protein is CASSYGRYADTQYF.

The V and J genes are TRBV10-3 and TRBJ1-6, with TRBD1 as a possible D gene (5 bases). V was cut by 4 bases and J by 0 bases, with 22 bases left in between. The CDR3 is made up of 20 amino acids. Germline CDR1 ENHRY, CDR2 SYGVKD. Here the CDR3 DNA reads TGTGCCATCAGTGGGAGCCCGATATTGACAGTGGGCTCCTATAATTCACCCCTCCACTTT. Its protein is CAISGSPILTVGSYNSPLHF.

As regards this clone: The germline gene is not matched at one end of the junction; a read error may be the cause. The genes are TRBV4-1 and TRBJ1-1; D might be TRBD1 (6 bases). Germline CDR1 is MGHRA and CDR2 is YSYEKL. This CDR3 has 16 amino acids. CDR3 region: CASSQSPTGTNAEAFF. CDR3 DNA: TGCGCCAGCAGCCAAAGTCCCACAGGGACGAACGCTGAAGCTTTCTTT.

The genes are TRBV19 and TRBJ1-5, with D perhaps matching TRBD1 (6 bases). The ends were cut back, 4 bases at V and 0 bases at J, with 16 bases in the middle. This CDR3 has 17 amino acids. Germline V gene sequence: CDR1 LNHDA, CDR2 SQIVND (reference sequence). In nucleotides, the CDR3 is TGTGCCAGTAGTAGTATCGGGGGGGCTTCTAGCAATCAGCCCCAGCATTTT. Translation gives CASSSIGGASSNQPQHF.

V is TRBV4-1 and J is TRBJ2-1; D possibly corresponds to TRBD2 (5 bases). Trimming left V 4 bases short and J 3 bases short, with 19 bases between. The CDR3 runs 17 residues. Germline CDR1 and CDR2: MGHRA and YSYEKL. The CDR3: CASSPPLVGAGYNEQFF. Here the CDR3 DNA reads TGCGCCAGCAGCCCCCCCCTAGTGGGAGCTGGCTACAATGAGCAGTTCTTC.

This rearrangement joins TRBV24-1 to TRBJ2-3; 13 bases agree with TRBD2. The CDR3 runs to 17 residues. Germline assignment: CDR1 KGHDR and CDR2 SFDVKD. Trimming cost V 3 bases and J 6 bases; bases outside gene matches: 8. CDR3 coding DNA: TGTGCCACCAGTGATCCCGGGACTAGCGGGAATAGGGATACGCAGTATTTT. Amino acids: CATSDPGTSGNRDTQYF.

The chain employs TRBV7-3 and TRBJ2-3; D might be TRBD1 (5 bases). CDR3 length: 14 amino acids. The V end lost 3 bases, the J end lost 0 bases, and 7 bases lay between the germline ends. Germline loops: CDR1 SGHTA, CDR2 FQGTGA. The CDR3, as DNA: TGTGCCAGCAGCTTGACAGCTAGCACAGATACGCAGTATTTT. Amino acids: CASSLTASTDTQYF.

V gene TRBV28 combines with J gene TRBJ1-1, with D possibly TRBD1 on 6 matching bases. CDR1 and CDR2 (germline): MDHEN, SYDVKM. The CDR3 has 17 amino acids. The V end was cut by 1 base, the J end by 1 base, with 16 bases between. The CDR3 region has the DNA TGTGCCAGCAGTTTATACCCGGCGGGGGCGTCGAACACTGAAGCTTTCTTT. This translates into CASSLYPAGASNTEAFF. The full variable domain, in which reference TRBV28 and TRBJ1-1 provide the parts outside the CDR3, is DVKVTQSSRYLVKRTGEKVFLECVQDMDHENMFWYRQDPGLGLRLIYFSYDVKMKEKGDIPEGYSVSREKKERFSLILESASTNQTSMYLCASSLYPAGASNTEAFFGQGTRLTVV.

The chain has TRBV28 and TRBJ1-4; perhaps TRBD1 as D (5 bases). CDR3 size: 14 residues. Germline V gene lookup returns CDR1 MDHEN and CDR2 SYDVKM. V lost 4 bases and J lost 8, with 14 bases in between. CDR3 coding DNA: TGTGCCAGCAGTTCGGGGGTGACGGAAGAAAAACTGTTTTTT. It encodes CASSSGVTEEKLFF.

The CDR3 coding sequence is TGTGCCAGCAGCTCCGCGGACAGGTACTCCTACAATGAGCAGTTCTTC. This gives the protein CASSSADRYSYNEQFF. This chain links TRBV7-8 with TRBJ2-1; TRBD1 matches 7 bases. This CDR3 spans 16 amino acids. The ends lost 4 bases at V and 0 bases at J; junction bases unmatched: 6. Germline V gives CDR1 SGHVS, CDR2 FQNEAQ. Full variable domain (rest looked up from reference TRBV7-8 and TRBJ2-1): GAGVSQSPRYKVAKRGQDVALRCDPISGHVSLFWYQQALGQGPEFLTYFQNEAQLDKSGLPSDRFFAERPEGSVSTLKIQRTQQEDSAVYLCASSSADRYSYNEQFFGPGTRLTVL.

The rearrangement uses TRBV29-1 and TRBJ2-5; 10 positions agree with TRBD2. CDR1 is SQVTM and CDR2 is ANQGSEA in the germline V gene. This CDR3 is built from 14 residues. V dropped 6 bases and J dropped 7; count of bases not matched to a gene: 11. This CDR3 reads CSVRSGLAEGTQYF. CDR3 bases: TGCAGCGTCCGCTCCGGACTAGCGGAGGGGACCCAGTACTTC. Combining the CDR3 with reference TRBV29-1 and TRBJ2-5 gives the whole variable domain SAVISQKPSRDICQRGTSLTIQCQVDSQVTMMFWYRQQPGQSLTLIATANQGSEATYESGFVIDKFPISRPNLTFSTLTVSNMSPEDSSIYLCSVRSGLAEGTQYFGPGTRLLVL.

The chain carries TRBV11-2 and TRBJ2-1, with 8 nucleotides matching TRBD1. Looked up from germline, CDR1 is SGHAT and CDR2 is FQNNGV. Trimming removed 5 bases from V and 13 bases from J; junction bases left unmatched: 10. This CDR3 is built from 13 residues. CDR3 DNA sequence: TGTGCCAGCAGCCAAGGACAGGGTTTCGATCAGTTCTTC. Protein product: CASSQGQGFDQFF.

The chain couples TRBV5-6 to TRBJ2-5, with 7 positions matching TRBD2. The J segment lost 5 bases and the V segment lost 2 bases, leaving 3 bases of the junction unmatched. Germline CDR1 and CDR2: SGHDT and YYEEEE. CDR3 length: 13 amino acids. For the CDR3, the DNA is TGTGCCAGCAGCTTTTCCGGGGGGGAGACCCAGTACTTC. Translation: CASSFSGGETQYF.

The V and J genes are TRBV7-2 and TRBJ2-1; 12 nucleotides match TRBD2. The germline CDR1 and CDR2 sequences are SGHTA and FQGNSA. The CDR3 sequence is 16 residues long. The V segment lost 1 base and the J segment 8 bases; nucleotides outside the gene matches: 6. The chain's CDR3 is CASSLGLAGGWDEQFF. The DNA of the CDR3 is TGTGCCAGCAGCTTAGGGCTAGCGGGAGGGTGGGATGAGCAGTTCTTC.

The chain joins TRBV3-1 (or the pseudogene TRBV3-2) to TRBJ2-4, with a possible D match to TRBD2 (5 bases). CDR1 is LGHDT, CDR2 YNNKEL, per germline (reference sequence). The CDR3 extends over 14 amino acids. V lost 6 bases and J lost 9, with 18 bases in between. The CDR3 coding sequence is TGTGCCAGCAGTCCCACGCGGTCGGCGGGCATTCAGTACTTC. Amino acid sequence: CASSPTRSAGIQYF.

The chain combines TRBV28 with TRBJ1-2; 7 bases fit TRBD1. Trimming took 6 bases from V and 5 from J; bases not matched to a gene: 9. Germline V gene lookup returns CDR1 MDHEN and CDR2 SYDVKM. This CDR3 has 14 residues. CDR3 sequence: CASSKVGTAYGYTF. CDR3 DNA sequence: TGTGCCAGCAGCAAGGTAGGGACAGCGTATGGCTACACCTTC.

The chain couples TRBV10-3 to TRBJ2-2; D may be TRBD2 (7 bases). CDR3 length equals 17 residues. Germline values: CDR1 ENHRY, CDR2 SYGVKD. With 0 bases removed from V and 3 bases from J, the gap between germline ends came to 14 bases. The CDR3 loop reads CAISESRQGRDTGELFF. The CDR3 coding sequence is TGTGCCATCAGTGAGTCGCGGCAGGGGAGGGACACCGGGGAGCTGTTTTTT.

The chain uses TRBV2 and TRBJ2-2; 7 bases match TRBD1. V lost 4 bases to trimming and J lost 3 bases; unmatched junction nucleotides: 8. This CDR3 is 16 amino acids long. The V gene's germline CDR1 is SNHLY and CDR2 FYNNEI. The CDR3 region is CASSVTGSEDTGELFF. DNA of the CDR3: TGTGCCAGCAGTGTGACAGGGTCAGAAGACACCGGGGAGCTGTTTTTT. The full variable domain, completed using reference TRBV2 and TRBJ2-2, is EPEVTQTPSHQVTQMGQEVILRCVPISNHLYFYWYRQILGQKVEFLVSFYNNEISEKSEIFDDQFSVERPDGSNFTLKIRSTKLEDSAMYFCASSVTGSEDTGELFFGEGSRLTVL.